Listed below are T cell receptor beta chains from one sample, sequenced in a study of shared clonotypes between healthy human individuals. Clones were read by immunoSEQ multiplex PCR, and TCRdb kept only the in-frame ones, dropping some. Of about 680,000 clones detected, around 73% appear once; the ten largest clones hold 1.5% to 2%. The material sequenced was memory CD4+ T cells sorted from blood. The source of these receptors is a young woman in good health. The CDR3 runs from the conserved cysteine through the conserved F or W. The D gene is left open where the match is weak. For some rows the clone size is stated as once, few or many, or as a class when expanded; others skip it.

TRBD2 | TRBJ2-1 | . | TRBV9 | TGTGCCAGCAGCGTCGGGACTAGCGGCTACAATGAGCAGTTCTTC | CASSVGTSGYNEQFF
TRBD1 | TRBJ2-7 | . | TRBV2 | TGTGCCAGCAGTTCTATAAGACAGGGAGACTACGAGCAGTACTTC | CASSSIRQGDYEQYF
TRBD2 | TRBJ2-1 | . | TRBV27 | TGTGCCAGCAGTTTAGGTTTTCGGTTAGCGGGCCCGAGATTGGAGCAGCTCTTC | CASSLGFRLAGPRLEQLF
. | TRBJ2-7 | . | TRBV19 | TGTGCCAGTAGTATTACAGGGACCTCCTACGAGCAGTACTTC | CASSITGTSYEQYF
. | TRBJ2-5 | . | TRBV5-4 | TGTGCCAGCAGCTTGGCCTTGTACCAAGAGACCCAGTACTTC | CASSLALYQETQYF
. | TRBJ2-3 | . | TRBV2 | TGTGCCAGCAGTGATCTGGGGCGGAATACGCAGTATTTT | CASSDLGRNTQYF
. | TRBJ2-3 | . | TRBV20-1 | TGCAGTGCTAGAGAGCGAGATACGCAGTATTTT | CSARERDTQYF
. | TRBJ2-5 | . | TRBV25-1 | TGTGCCAGCAGTGAATATGCAGGGCTAGAGACCCAGTACTTC | CASSEYAGLETQYF
. | TRBJ2-7 | . | TRBV4-1 | TGCGCCAGCAGCCAAGAGCCCGTCGAAGTCCAGGTACCATGGGAGCAGTACTTC | CASSQEPVEVQVPWEQYF
TRBD2 | TRBJ2-3 | few | TRBV27 | TGTGCCAGCAGTTTATCGTCAACTAGCGGGAGAGATACGCAGTATTTT | CASSLSSTSGRDTQYF
. | TRBJ1-1 | . | TRBV19 | TGTGCCAGCCGACGGACGGTAGGCACTGAAGCTTTCTTT | CASRRTVGTEAFF
TRBD1 | TRBJ1-1 | once | TRBV5-1 | TGCGCCAGCAGCTCGGGACAGGGAGGCACTGAAGCTTTCTTT | CASSSGQGGTEAFF
TRBD1 | TRBJ2-3 | . | TRBV19 | TGTGCCAGTAGTAATTCGGGCAGGGGGCAAACAGATACGCAGTATTTT | CASSNSGRGQTDTQYF
. | TRBJ2-3 | . | TRBV4-1 | TGCGCCAGCAGCCAAGGAGGATCAGGGAGAAGGGATACGCAGTATTTT | CASSQGGSGRRDTQYF
TRBD1 | TRBJ2-2 | . | TRBV5-1 | TGCGCCAGCAGGGCCGGGACAGGGAATGGCGGGGAGCTGTTTTTT | CASRAGTGNGGELFF
TRBD2 | TRBJ2-7 | . | TRBV18 | TGTGCCAGCTCCCAGACTAGCGGGAGCAGCGAGCAGTACTTC | CASSQTSGSSEQYF
TRBD1 | TRBJ2-6 | . | TRBV7-3 | TGTGCCAGCAGCACGACAGGGTCTGGGGCCAACGTCCTGACTTTC | CASSTTGSGANVLTF
. | TRBJ2-7 | few | TRBV10-2 | TGCGCCAGCAGCCGAGAAGGTGTTTTCGGGGGCGAGCAGTACTTC | CASSREGVFGGEQYF
. | TRBJ2-5 | . | TRBV5-6 | TGTGCCAGCAGCTTGGGATTTTTAGCGAGCTTCGGGGAGACCCAGTACTTC | CASSLGFLASFGETQYF
. | TRBJ1-4 | . | TRBV28 | TGTGCCAGCATCCGCGGGACTAGTAATGAAAAACTGTTTTTT | CASIRGTSNEKLFF
TRBD2 | TRBJ2-1 | . | TRBV6-6 | TGTGCCAGCAGCACTAGCGGGTCTGGGCAGTTCTTC | CASSTSGSGQFF
. | TRBJ2-7 | . | TRBV28 | TGTGCCAGCAGCCCAGGACAGACCTCCTACGAGCAGTACTTC | CASSPGQTSYEQYF
TRBD2 | TRBJ2-7 | . | TRBV11-2 | TGTGCCAGCTCAGACAGTGAGGAGACTAGCGGGAGTGGCGAGCAGTACTTC | CASSDSEETSGSGEQYF
TRBD1 | TRBJ2-7 | few | TRBV5-6 | TGTGCCAGCAGCTTCTTTCACAGGGGGGACTACGAGCAGTACTTC | CASSFFHRGDYEQYF
TRBD1 | TRBJ2-5 | once | TRBV4-2 | TGTGCCAGCAGCCAAGGGGACAGGGGGACCCAGTACTTC | CASSQGDRGTQYF
TRBD2 | TRBJ2-1 | . | TRBV7-2 | TGTGCCAGCAGCCTAAGTACGGGACTAGCCAACAATGAGCAGTTCTTC | CASSLSTGLANNEQFF
. | TRBJ1-1 | . | TRBV11-3 | TGTGCCAGCAGCTTATCCGGGACGAACACTGAAGCTTTCTTT | CASSLSGTNTEAFF
TRBD2 | TRBJ2-7 | many | TRBV4-2 | TGTGCCAGCAGCCACCACCCCGAGGGTAGCGGGGGGGCCCACGAGCAGTACTTC | CASSHHPEGSGGAHEQYF
TRBD2 | TRBJ2-1 | . | TRBV28 | TGTGCCAGCCAACGGCTAGCGGGACGCGGTGAGCAGTTCTTC | CASQRLAGRGEQFF
. | TRBJ2-7 | . | TRBV9 | TGTGCCAGCAGCGTAGATTTGCGGGCCCGTGTTAGTGAGCAGTACTTC | CASSVDLRARVSEQYF
. | TRBJ1-1 | . | TRBV6-1 | TGTGCCAGCAGGAGGAACAGGGATGAAGCTTTCTTT | CASRRNRDEAFF
TRBD1 | TRBJ1-5 | . | TRBV19 | TGTGCCAGTAGTATGCAGGAGGGGGCGAGAAAATTGTTCAGCAATCAGCCCCAGCATTTT | CASSMQEGARKLFSNQPQHF
TRBD2 | TRBJ2-7 | . | TRBV6-5 | TGTGCCAGCAGTTACGGAGCGGGAGAGCGATACGAGCAGTACTTC | CASSYGAGERYEQYF
. | TRBJ2-1 | few | TRBV11-2 | TGTGCCAGCAGCTTCGGACGTAGGTTTAATGAGCAGTTCTTC | CASSFGRRFNEQFF
. | TRBJ1-5 | . | TRBV28 | TGTGCCAGCAATTCTAGAGCTCACAATCAGCCCCAGCATTTT | CASNSRAHNQPQHF
. | TRBJ2-4 | . | TRBV6-4 | TGTGCCAGCAGTCACGGGGGCCTAGCCAAAAACATTCAGTACTTC | CASSHGGLAKNIQYF